The rows below give T cell receptor beta chains drawn from one sample of a study of OX40 agonist ivuxolimab in advanced cancers. Assay used: immunoSEQ multiplex PCR; TCRdb lists only in-frame clones, some missing. The profile shows about 48,000 clones, 92% of them singletons. Material: CD4+ or CD8+ T cells sorted from blood, obtained in a trial of the OX40 agonist ivuxolimab. These receptors came from an adult with an advanced solid tumor such as melanoma, head and neck, liver or kidney cancer. Both conserved end residues are part of each CDR3. A D gene is named only where the DNA matches it firmly. Rows give clone size only sometimes, using once, few, many, or a class for an expanded clone.

.	14	TRBJ2-2	.	TRBV6-1	CATYRGLSTGELFF	TGTGCCACCTATCGGGGCTTGAGCACCGGGGAGCTGTTTTTT
TRBD1	14	TRBJ1-5	.	TRBV4-1	CASSQVGRGQPQHF	TGCGCCAGCAGCCAAGTAGGCAGGGGGCAGCCCCAGCATTTT
TRBD1	13	TRBJ2-7	.	TRBV7-9	CASSSGTDYEQYF	TGTGCCAGCAGCTCTGGGACAGACTACGAGCAGTACTTC
.	14	TRBJ1-5	.	TRBV6-5	CASSYTTANQPQHF	TGTGCCAGCAGTTACACAACTGCCAATCAGCCCCAGCATTTT
TRBD2	16	TRBJ2-1	.	TRBV5-1	CASSLAEAGGYNEQFF	TGCGCCAGCAGCTTGGCTGAAGCGGGGGGCTACAATGAGCAGTTCTTC
TRBD2	15	TRBJ2-5	.	TRBV4-1	CASSLAGGGDETQYF	TGCGCCAGCAGTCTTGCGGGGGGGGGAGATGAGACCCAGTACTTC
.	12	TRBJ2-5	few	TRBV30	CAWRGYQETQYF	TGTGCCTGGCGAGGATACCAAGAGACCCAGTACTTC
.	14	TRBJ1-1	.	TRBV11-2	CASSLGLMGTEAFF	TGTGCCAGCAGCTTAGGTCTCATGGGCACTGAAGCTTTCTTT
TRBD1	15	TRBJ1-5	.	TRBV4-1	CASSHGTESNQPQHF	TGCGCCAGCAGCCACGGGACAGAAAGCAATCAGCCCCAGCATTTT
.	14	TRBJ1-2	.	TRBV5-1	CASSSGTPGGGYTF	TGCGCCAGCAGTTCCGGGACACCCGGCGGAGGCTACACCTTC
TRBD2	15	TRBJ2-5	.	TRBV11-2	CASSFRDYLQETQYF	TGTGCCAGCAGCTTCCGGGACTATCTCCAAGAGACCCAGTACTTC
.	15	TRBJ2-1	.	TRBV6-5	CASSSPGLSYNEQFF	TGTGCCAGCAGTTCACCGGGACTTTCCTACAATGAGCAGTTCTTC
.	11	TRBJ2-7	once	TRBV29-1	CSYPPVYEQYF	TGCTCCTACCCCCCCGTCTACGAGCAGTACTTC
.	13	TRBJ2-7	.	TRBV29-1	CSVITGGLYEQYF	TGCAGCGTGATTACCGGGGGGCTGTACGAGCAGTACTTC
.	15	TRBJ1-6	.	TRBV11-2	CASSSRGVYNSPLHF	TGTGCCAGCAGCTCGCGCGGGGTATATAATTCACCCCTCCACTTT
.	12	TRBJ2-2	.	TRBV4-2	CASSPGTGELFF	TGTGCCAGCAGCCCAGGTACCGGGGAGCTGTTTTTT
.	14	TRBJ2-3	.	TRBV6-5	CASTPGRLTDTQYF	TGTGCCAGCACCCCGGGGCGGCTGACAGATACGCAGTATTTT
.	13	TRBJ2-1	.	TRBV7-9	CASEGLPYNEQFF	TGTGCCAGCGAGGGCCTTCCCTACAATGAGCAGTTCTTC
.	14	TRBJ1-5	.	TRBV27	CAPRGGDSNQPQHF	TGTGCCCCTCGGGGGGGAGATAGCAATCAGCCCCAGCATTTT
.	13	TRBJ1-1	.	TRBV5-1	CASGLDTNTEAFF	TGCGCCAGCGGATTGGACACGAACACTGAAGCTTTCTTT
TRBD2	17	TRBJ2-1	.	TRBV19	CASSILGTSGAYNEQFF	TGTGCCAGTAGTATATTGGGGACTAGCGGGGCTTACAATGAGCAGTTCTTC
TRBD2	15	TRBJ2-1	.	TRBV7-8	CASSLSGGASNEQFF	TGTGCCAGCAGCCTTAGCGGGGGGGCTAGCAATGAGCAGTTCTTC
TRBD2	15	TRBJ2-3	.	TRBV4-1	CASSQDFAGGQSQYF	TGCGCCAGCAGCCAAGATTTTGCGGGGGGGCAGTCGCAGTATTTT
.	14	TRBJ2-1	.	TRBV7-7	CASSLRQNDNEQFF	TGTGCTAGCAGCTTAAGGCAGAACGACAATGAGCAGTTCTTC
.	14	TRBJ1-5	.	TRBV6-5	CASSYSANNQPQHF	TGTGCCAGCAGTTACTCGGCAAACAATCAGCCCCAGCATTTT
.	12	TRBJ2-7	.	TRBV5-6	CASSPGNYEQYF	TGTGCCAGCAGCCCGGGGAACTACGAGCAGTACTTC
TRBD1	15	TRBJ2-1	.	TRBV6-5	CASRRGQGASNEQFF	TGTGCCAGCAGACGAGGACAGGGGGCATCAAATGAGCAGTTCTTC
TRBD1	14	TRBJ1-1	.	TRBV5-1	CASSFTGDNTEAFF	TGCGCCAGCAGCTTTACAGGGGACAACACTGAAGCTTTCTTT
TRBD2	13	TRBJ2-1	.	TRBV4-1	CASSQDRGDEQFF	TGCGCCAGCAGCCAAGATCGGGGGGATGAGCAGTTCTTC
.	16	TRBJ1-5	.	TRBV4-2	CASSQDVWTLDQPQHF	TGTGCCAGCAGCCAAGATGTATGGACGTTAGATCAGCCCCAGCATTTT
TRBD1	15	TRBJ2-7	.	TRBV6-1	CASSWRTGATYEQYF	TGTGCCAGCAGTTGGAGGACAGGTGCCACCTACGAGCAGTACTTC
TRBD1	17	TRBJ2-1	.	TRBV9	CASSGTGALSSYNEQFF	TGTGCCAGCAGTGGGACAGGGGCCCTAAGCTCCTACAATGAGCAGTTCTTC
.	17	TRBJ2-3	.	TRBV9	CASSPPQGRSLTDTQYF	TGTGCCAGCAGCCCCCCCCAGGGGCGTAGCCTCACAGATACGCAGTATTTT
.	14	TRBJ1-5	.	TRBV2	CASSELGSNQPQHF	TGTGCCAGCAGTGAACTGGGGAGCAATCAGCCCCAGCATTTT
.	11	TRBJ2-1	.	TRBV30	CAASTSWEQFF	TGTGCCGCATCCACGTCTTGGGAGCAGTTCTTC
TRBD1	14	TRBJ1-2	.	TRBV27	CASRPGQEFYGYTF	TGTGCCAGCAGACCGGGACAGGAGTTCTATGGCTACACCTTC
TRBD2	14	TRBJ2-1	once	TRBV30	CAWAGTSRYNEQFF	TGTGCCTGGGCCGGGACTAGCAGATACAATGAGCAGTTCTTC
.	14	TRBJ2-7	.	TRBV5-1	CASREAQGSYEQYF	TGCGCCAGCAGAGAAGCTCAGGGCTCCTACGAGCAGTACTTC
TRBD2	15	TRBJ2-1	once	TRBV11-3	CASSLGRGALNEQFF	TGTGCCAGCAGCTTGGGGCGGGGGGCCTTGAATGAGCAGTTCTTC
TRBD1	16	TRBJ1-6	.	TRBV9	CASSVNRDRQDSPLHF	TGTGCCAGCAGCGTTAACCGGGACAGGCAGGATTCACCCCTCCACTTT
TRBD2	15	TRBJ2-1	.	TRBV6-5	CASTEDTSGANYQFF	TGTGCCAGCACCGAGGATACTAGCGGGGCTAATTATCAGTTCTTC
.	14	TRBJ2-5	once	TRBV7-9	CASSLQGFRETQYF	TGTGCCAGCAGCTTACAAGGATTTCGAGAGACCCAGTACTTC
TRBD2	15	TRBJ2-3	.	TRBV5-4	CASSLGGTSWDTQYF	TGTGCCAGCAGCTTGGGCGGGACTAGCTGGGATACGCAGTATTTT
TRBD1	14	TRBJ1-4	.	TRBV13	CASSLGQTNEKLFF	TGTGCCAGCAGCTTGGGACAGACGAATGAAAAACTGTTTTTT
.	15	TRBJ1-1	.	TRBV19	CASSAAGTTNTEAFF	TGTGCCAGTAGTGCCGCCGGGACAACAAACACTGAAGCTTTCTTT